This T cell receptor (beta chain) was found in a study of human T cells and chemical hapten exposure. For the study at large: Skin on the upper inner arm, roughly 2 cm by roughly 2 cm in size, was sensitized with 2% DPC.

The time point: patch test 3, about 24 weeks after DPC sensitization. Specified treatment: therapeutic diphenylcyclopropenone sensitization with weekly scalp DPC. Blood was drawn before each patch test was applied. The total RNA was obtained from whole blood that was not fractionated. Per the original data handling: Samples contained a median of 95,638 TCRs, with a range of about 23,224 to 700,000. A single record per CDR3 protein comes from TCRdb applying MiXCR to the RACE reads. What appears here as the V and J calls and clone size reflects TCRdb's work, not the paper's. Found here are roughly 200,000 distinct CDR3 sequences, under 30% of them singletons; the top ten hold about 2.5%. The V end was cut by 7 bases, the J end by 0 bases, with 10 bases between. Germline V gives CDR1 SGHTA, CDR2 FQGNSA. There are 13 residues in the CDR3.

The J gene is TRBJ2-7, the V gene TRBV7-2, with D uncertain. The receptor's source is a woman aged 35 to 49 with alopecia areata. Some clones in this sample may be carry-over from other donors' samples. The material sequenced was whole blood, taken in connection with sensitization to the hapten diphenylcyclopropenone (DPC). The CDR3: CASTVSSSYEQYF. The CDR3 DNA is TGTGCCAGCACCGTGAGCAGCTCCTACGAGCAGTACTTC.